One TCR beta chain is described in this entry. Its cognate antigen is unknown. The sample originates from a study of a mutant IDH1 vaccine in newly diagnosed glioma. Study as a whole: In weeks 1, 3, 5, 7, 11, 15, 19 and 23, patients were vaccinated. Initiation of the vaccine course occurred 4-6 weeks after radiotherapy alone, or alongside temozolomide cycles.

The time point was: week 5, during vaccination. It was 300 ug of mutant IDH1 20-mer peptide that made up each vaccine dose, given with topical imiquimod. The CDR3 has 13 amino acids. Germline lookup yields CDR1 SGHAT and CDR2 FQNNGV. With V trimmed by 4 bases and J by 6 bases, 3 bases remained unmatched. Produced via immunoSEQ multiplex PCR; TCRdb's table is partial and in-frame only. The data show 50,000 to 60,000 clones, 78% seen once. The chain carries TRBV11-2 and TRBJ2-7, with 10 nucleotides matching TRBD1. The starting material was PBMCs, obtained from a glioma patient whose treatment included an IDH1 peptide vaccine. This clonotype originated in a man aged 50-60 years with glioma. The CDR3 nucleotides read TGTGCCAGCAGCTCGAGGGACAGGGGCGAGCAGTACTTC. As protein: CASSSRDRGEQYF.